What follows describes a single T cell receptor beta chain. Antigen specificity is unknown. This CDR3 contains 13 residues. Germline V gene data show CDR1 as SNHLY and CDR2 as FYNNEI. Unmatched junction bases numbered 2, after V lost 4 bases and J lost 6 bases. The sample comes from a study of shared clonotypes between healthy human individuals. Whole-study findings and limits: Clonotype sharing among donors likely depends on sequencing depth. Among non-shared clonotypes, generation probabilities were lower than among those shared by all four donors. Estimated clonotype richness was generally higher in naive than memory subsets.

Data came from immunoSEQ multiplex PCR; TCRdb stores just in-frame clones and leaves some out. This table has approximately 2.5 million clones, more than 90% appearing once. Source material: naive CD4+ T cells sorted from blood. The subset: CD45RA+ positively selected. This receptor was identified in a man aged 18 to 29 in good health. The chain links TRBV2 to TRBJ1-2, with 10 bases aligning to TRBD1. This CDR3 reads CASSAGQGNGYTF. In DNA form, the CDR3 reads TGTGCCAGCAGTGCGGGACAGGGGAATGGCTACACCTTC. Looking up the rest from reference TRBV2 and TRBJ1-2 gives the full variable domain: EPEVTQTPSHQVTQMGQEVILRCVPISNHLYFYWYRQILGQKVEFLVSFYNNEISEKSEIFDDQFSVERPDGSNFTLKIRSTKLEDSAMYFCASSAGQGNGYTFGSGTRLTVV.